The sample holds many counts of the clone carrying this TCR beta chain. Its antigen is undetermined. This sample is part of a study of CD8 T cells in ankylosing spondylitis. Broader study findings: The study identified a TCR beta motif of fewer than 10 highly homologous variants that appeared characteristic of ankylosing spondylitis blood. Researchers report that disease-linked clones proved CD8+ and relatively rare in peripheral blood. Clones tied to disease were said to be significantly enriched in matched ankylosing spondylitis synovial fluid. Reactive arthritis synovial fluid and blood were previously reported to contain some motif variants.

Library preparation for TCR beta used quantitative 5'-RACE with molecular barcodes. From the 5' RACE reads, TCRdb called clonotypes with MiXCR, one entry per CDR3 protein. The sample yields about 220,000 distinct CDR3 sequences, about 7.3% seen once. The specimen was blood, either unsorted or a sorted T cell fraction (not recorded which). This clonotype was sampled from a male donor with ankylosing spondylitis.

The CDR3 sequence is CASSPLDRAPNEQFF. The CDR3, as DNA: TGTGCCAGCTCACCACTGGACAGGGCGCCCAATGAGCAGTTCTTC. The chain uses TRBV18 and TRBJ2-1; 8 bases match TRBD1. The junction had 5 bases not matched to a gene; V was cut back by 1 base and J by 6 bases. The germline V gene has CDR1 KGHSH and CDR2 LQKENI. The CDR3 covers 15 residues. The full variable domain, in which reference TRBV18 and TRBJ2-1 provide the parts outside the CDR3, is NAGVMQNPRHLVRRRGQEARLRCSPMKGHSHVYWYRQLPEEGLKFMVYLQKENIIDESGMPKERFSAEFPKEGPSILRIQQVVRGDSAAYFCASSPLDRAPNEQFFGPGTRLTVL.